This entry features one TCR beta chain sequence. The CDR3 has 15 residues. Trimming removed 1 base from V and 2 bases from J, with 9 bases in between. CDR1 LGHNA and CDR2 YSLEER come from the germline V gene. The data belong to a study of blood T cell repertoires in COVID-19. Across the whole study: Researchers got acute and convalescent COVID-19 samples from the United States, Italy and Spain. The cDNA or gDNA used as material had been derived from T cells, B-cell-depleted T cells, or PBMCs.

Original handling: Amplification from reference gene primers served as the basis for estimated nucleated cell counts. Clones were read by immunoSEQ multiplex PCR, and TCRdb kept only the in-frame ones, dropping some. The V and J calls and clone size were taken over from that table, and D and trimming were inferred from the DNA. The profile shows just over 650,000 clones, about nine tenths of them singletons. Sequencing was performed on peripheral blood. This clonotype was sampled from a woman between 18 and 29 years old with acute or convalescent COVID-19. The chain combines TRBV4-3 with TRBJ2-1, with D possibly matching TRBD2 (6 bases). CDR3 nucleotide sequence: TGCGCCAGCAGCCAAGCCGGGGGACCCTACAATGAGCAGTTCTTC. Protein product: CASSQAGGPYNEQFF.